This TCR beta chain derives from a study of quantifying T cell responses using KT2 cells. Looking at the study overall: cDNA was made from DNase-treated RNA using alpha and beta constant primers.

The CDR3 runs 15 residues. Germline V gene data show CDR1 as SGHTA and CDR2 as FQGTGA. Unmatched junction bases numbered 10, after V lost 2 bases and J lost 9 bases. The cDNA 3' end received a ligated oligonucleotide with a UMI. An equimolar mix of RC1.1 and RC1.2 primed the beta chain across TRBC1 and TRBC2. One entry per CDR3 protein results from TCRdb running MiXCR on the UMI-ligation and nested PCR reads. The table lists some 43,000 distinct CDR3 sequences, over 15% of them singletons. With regard to this clonotype: Likely a read error: the CDR3 ends without its conserved phenylalanine or tryptophan.

The TCR comes from a human donor. The genes are TRBV7-3 and TRBJ2-1; 7 bases fit TRBD2. Material for sequencing was PBMCs spiked with cells of the T cell clone KT2. CDR3 region: CASSLYRGGPSEQFY. The CDR3 nucleotides are TGTGCCAGCAGCTTATATCGGGGAGGGCCTAGTGAGCAGTTCTAC.